The 26 T cell receptor beta chains below all came from one sample that was sequenced in a study of CD8+ T cells in alopecia areata. Investigators isolated RNA and reverse transcribed it into cDNA to act as the sequencing template. Here immunoSEQ multiplex PCR was the method, and the copy in TCRdb shows in-frame clones only, minus some. Of under 300,000 clones in the sample, 60% were seen once. Stated treatment: oral pan-JAK inhibitor, 5-10 mg twice daily. The specimen was CD4+ T cells sorted from blood, collected around week 52, from a patient treated with tofacitinib. Receptors originate from a human donor with alopecia areata.

The chain has TRBV4-2 and TRBJ2-5, with no clear D. The CDR3 sequence is 14 residues long. Trimming left V 1 base short and J 1 base short, with 7 bases between. Germline loops: CDR1 LGHNA, CDR2 YNFKEQ. The CDR3 reads CASSQVHLQETQYF. Written as DNA, the CDR3 is TGTGCCAGCAGCCAAGTGCACCTCCAAGAGACCCAGTACTTC.

Here the CDR3 DNA reads TGTGCCTGGAATCTCGGACCGACGTCAAACACTGAAGCTTTCTTT. Amino acid sequence: CAWNLGPTSNTEAFF. The V call is TRBV30, the J call TRBJ1-1; no clear D. The V end lost 4 bases, the J end lost 2 bases, and 17 bases lay between the germline ends. The CDR3 has 15 residues. The germline V gene has CDR1 GTSNPN and CDR2 SVGIG (reference sequence).

The chain employs TRBV4-3 and TRBJ2-7; 8 bases match TRBD1. J lost 2 bases, V lost 0 bases, and 3 bases had no gene match. This CDR3 is built from 15 residues. In germline, CDR1 is LGHNA, CDR2 YSLEER. The CDR3: CASSQETGATYEQYF. The CDR3 DNA sequence: TGCGCCAGCAGCCAAGAGACAGGGGCCACCTACGAGCAGTACTTC.

The genes are TRBV15 and TRBJ2-5; D gene uncertain. In germline, CDR1 is LNHNV, CDR2 YYDKDF (reference sequence). The CDR3 is 14 residues long. V was clipped by 3 bases and J by 1 base, with 9 bases between them. The CDR3 region is CATSSWLTQETQYF. The CDR3 DNA follows: TGTGCCACCAGCAGTTGGTTGACCCAAGAGACCCAGTACTTC.

V and J are TRBV9 and TRBJ1-1; no clear D. The germline V gene encodes CDR1 SGDLS and CDR2 YYNGEE. The CDR3 has 13 residues. Deletions cut 0 bases from V and 0 bases from J, with 3 bases between. CDR3 region: CASSVEVNTEAFF. The CDR3 nucleotides read TGTGCCAGCAGCGTAGAGGTGAACACTGAAGCTTTCTTT.

In its sample, this clone was seen a few times. The chain employs TRBV29-1 and TRBJ2-2, with 10 positions matching TRBD1. After removal of 7 bases from V and 0 bases from J, the junction contained 11 bases not matched to a gene. Per germline, CDR1 SQVTM and CDR2 ANQGSEA. There are 17 residues in the CDR3. The CDR3 DNA reads as TGCAGCGCCTACGGGACAGGGGTTCCCGCGAACACCGGGGAGCTGTTTTTT. As protein: CSAYGTGVPANTGELFF.

This clone appeared a few times. The V call is TRBV11-2, the J call TRBJ2-5; 8 bases agree with TRBD2. The germline V gene has CDR1 SGHAT and CDR2 FQNNGV. Trimming cost V 0 bases and J 7 bases; bases outside gene matches: 10. This CDR3 has 16 residues. The CDR3 loop reads CASSLEGAGGLGTQYF. The CDR3 region has the DNA TGTGCCAGCAGCTTAGAGGGCGCGGGGGGCCTCGGGACCCAGTACTTC.

The chain uses TRBV7-8 and TRBJ2-5; D may be TRBD1 (7 bases). Looked up from germline, CDR1 is SGHVS and CDR2 is FQNEAQ. This CDR3 is 13 amino acids long. V was pared by 5 bases and J by 7 bases, with 14 bases between. Written as DNA, the CDR3 is TGTGCCAGCAGCCTCGACAGGGAGGCGACCCAGTACTTC. It translates to CASSLDREATQYF.

The DNA for the CDR3 is TGTGCCAGCAAGGGGGCCGATCAGCCCCAGCATTTT. It yields the protein CASKGADQPQHF. The chain links TRBV2 to TRBJ1-5; 7 nucleotides agree with TRBD1. In germline, CDR1 is SNHLY, CDR2 FYNNEI. V lost 7 bases and J lost 5; bases outside the gene matches: 2. The CDR3 extends over 12 amino acids.

J is TRBJ2-5 and V is TRBV5-1; TRBD1 matches at 7 bases. Germline values: CDR1 SGHRS, CDR2 YFSETQ. V shed 3 bases, J shed 1 base, and the junction held 6 bases outside the gene matches. The CDR3 sequence is 15 residues long. The CDR3 bases are TGCGCCAGCAGCTCGCCGAACAGGGGCCAAGAGACCCAGTACTTC. Protein product: CASSSPNRGQETQYF. Variable domain in full (rest from reference TRBV5-1 and TRBJ2-5): KAGVTQTPRYLIKTRGQQVTLSCSPISGHRSVSWYQQTPGQGLQFLFEYFSETQRNKGNFPGRFSGRQFSNSRSEMNVSTLELGDSALYLCASSSPNRGQETQYFGPGTRLLVL.

The J gene is TRBJ2-7, the V gene TRBV7-9; either TRBD1 or TRBD2 may supply D (6 bases each). The germline gives CDR1 SEHNR, CDR2 FQNEAQ (reference sequence). The V end was cut by 0 bases, the J end by 0 bases, with 15 bases between. The CDR3 contains 17 residues. CDR3: CASSLAPAGGLSYEQYF. For the CDR3, the DNA is TGTGCCAGCAGCTTAGCCCCCGCCGGGGGCCTCTCCTACGAGCAGTACTTC.

This chain uses TRBV5-6 with TRBJ2-1; 9 bases are a match to TRBD2. The CDR3 sequence is 14 residues long. With 1 base clipped from V and 6 bases from J, the junction kept 2 bases outside the gene matches. Germline CDR1 and CDR2: SGHDT and YYEEEE. The CDR3 region is CASSLPSGVNEQFF. CDR3 nucleotides: TGTGCCAGCAGCTTGCCTAGCGGGGTCAATGAGCAGTTCTTC.

The rearrangement links TRBV6-5 to TRBJ2-5; possible D gene TRBD2, 5 bases. This CDR3 has 13 residues. Germline CDR1 and CDR2: MNHEY and SVGAGI. The V gene lost 7 bases and the J gene lost 2 bases, with 11 bases spanning the gap. The CDR3 spells CASTFPGQETQYF. In nucleotides, the CDR3 is TGTGCCAGCACCTTCCCGGGGCAAGAGACCCAGTACTTC.

This rearrangement joins TRBV4-1 to TRBJ1-4; D not resolved. The ends were cut back, 1 base at V and 7 bases at J, with 4 bases in the middle. Germline CDR1 MGHRA, CDR2 YSYEKL. The CDR3 is 12 amino acids. CDR3 DNA sequence: TGCGCCAGCAGCCAAGTGCCTGAAAAACTGTTTTTT. It translates to CASSQVPEKLFF.

This clone occurred a few times. The chain has TRBV13 and TRBJ1-2, with D maybe TRBD1 (5 bases). With 2 bases removed from V and 7 bases from J, the gap between germline ends came to 14 bases. The germline V gene encodes CDR1 PRHDT and CDR2 FYEKMQ (reference sequence). This CDR3 has 14 residues. The CDR3 protein is CASSLRAGRVGYTF. The CDR3 nucleotides are TGTGCCAGCAGCTTACGGGCAGGGCGGGTTGGCTACACCTTC.

The rearrangement links TRBV20-1 to TRBJ2-5; D not certain. The CDR3 is 11 residues long. V was clipped by 4 bases and J by 0 bases, with 3 bases between them. Germline loops: CDR1 DFQATT, CDR2 SNEGSKA (reference sequence). The CDR3 DNA follows: TGCAGTGCTAAGTACCAAGAGACCCAGTACTTC. Translation: CSAKYQETQYF.

J is TRBJ2-7 and V is TRBV11-1, with 7 bases lining up with TRBD2. The CDR3 length is 14 residues. V was clipped by 4 bases and J by 6 bases; unmatched bases: 9. Germline values: CDR1 SGHAT, CDR2 FQDESV (reference sequence). The CDR3 DNA follows: TGTGCCAGCAGCTCCCAACTAGCGACGGCCGAGCAGTACTTC. Translating gives CASSSQLATAEQYF.

This clone was picked up a small number of times. In the same sample, other DNA sequences code for this CDR3. The CDR3 coding sequence is TGCAGCGTTGTAGGACTTCAAGAGACCCAGTACTTC. It specifies CSVVGLQETQYF. This chain connects TRBV29-1 to TRBJ2-5, with D possibly TRBD2 on 5 matching bases. V was cut by 4 bases and J by 2 bases, with 8 bases left in between. The CDR3 contains 12 residues. From germline, CDR1 is SQVTM and CDR2 ANQGSEA.

Only a few counts were recorded for this clone. The CDR3 DNA reads as TGTGCCTGGAGTACGACAGGGGCAGGGGCCAACGTCCTGACTTTC. Its translation is CAWSTTGAGANVLTF. The gene calls are TRBV30 and TRBJ2-6; 8 bases are shared with TRBD1. The V segment lost 2 bases and the J segment 4 bases; nucleotides outside the gene matches: 4. The CDR3 loop spans 15 amino acids. Germline V gives CDR1 GTSNPN, CDR2 SVGIG (reference sequence).

The chain joins TRBV7-9 to TRBJ2-3; 8 nucleotides line up with TRBD2. The CDR3 spans 15 residues. The junction had 6 bases not matched to a gene; V was cut back by 3 bases and J by 4 bases. The germline V gene encodes CDR1 SEHNR and CDR2 FQNEAQ (reference sequence). The CDR3 region is CASSFQRGQADTQYF. In nucleotides, the CDR3 is TGTGCCAGCAGCTTCCAGCGGGGGCAGGCAGATACGCAGTATTTT. Complete variable domain (other parts from reference TRBV7-9 and TRBJ2-3): DTGVSQNPRHKITKRGQNVTFRCDPISEHNRLYWYRQTLGQGPEFLTYFQNEAQLEKSRLLSDRFSAERPKGSFSTLEIQRTEQGDSAMYLCASSFQRGQADTQYFGPGTRLTVL.

Notes on this clone: Within the sample, other DNA sequences also encode this same CDR3. The CDR3 loop reads CSVEAGTYEQYF. CDR3 DNA sequence: TGCAGCGTTGAGGCGGGGACCTACGAGCAGTACTTC. The chain recombines TRBV29-1 with TRBJ2-7; weak D call: TRBD2 (6 bases). Trimming took off 3 bases at V and 2 bases at J, with 8 bases between the two ends. The CDR3 spans 12 residues. Germline-derived CDR1 and CDR2 are SQVTM and ANQGSEA.

This clone appeared a single time. V and J are TRBV30 and TRBJ2-2; 7 bases map to TRBD1. CDR3 size: 16 residues. J gave up 4 bases and V 0 bases, and 8 bases lay outside the gene matches. Germline V gene lookup returns CDR1 GTSNPN and CDR2 SVGIG (reference sequence). CDR3 loop: CAWSVPKGAITGELFF. The CDR3 DNA reads as TGTGCCTGGAGTGTTCCGAAGGGGGCTATCACCGGGGAGCTGTTTTTT.

This chain joins TRBV5-1 and TRBJ2-1; D is uncertain. The CDR3 runs 13 residues. Deletions cut 2 bases from V and 5 bases from J, with 8 bases between. Germline V gene sequence: CDR1 SGHRS, CDR2 YFSETQ. CDR3: CASSFQTDNEQFF. For the CDR3, the DNA is TGCGCCAGCAGCTTCCAGACCGACAATGAGCAGTTCTTC.

J is TRBJ2-3 and V is TRBV11-2; D ambiguous. The CDR3 totals 15 residues. V lost 1 base to trimming and J lost 1 base, with 9 bases between them. In germline, CDR1 is SGHAT, CDR2 FQNNGV. CDR3 DNA: TGTGCCAGCAGCTTAGTATCTTCCCGCACAGATACGCAGTATTTT. Translating gives CASSLVSSRTDTQYF. Drawing the rest from reference TRBV11-2 and TRBJ2-3, the complete variable domain is EAGVAQSPRYKIIEKRQSVAFWCNPISGHATLYWYQQILGQGPKLLIQFQNNGVVDDSQLPKDRFSAERLKGVDSTLKIQPAKLEDSAVYLCASSLVSSRTDTQYFGPGTRLTVL.

The V and J genes are TRBV30 and TRBJ2-3, with 8 bases aligning to TRBD2. This CDR3 is built from 15 residues. V lost 3 bases, J lost 2 bases, and 7 bases stayed unmatched. Germline V lookup: CDR1 GTSNPN, CDR2 SVGIG (reference sequence). The CDR3, as DNA: TGTGCCTGGAGCGAGCTTAGCGGGAACACAGATACGCAGTATTTT. Translation: CAWSELSGNTDTQYF.

The V gene is TRBV6-5, the J gene TRBJ2-5, with TRBD1 as a possible D gene (6 bases). CDR1 and CDR2 (germline): MNHEY, SVGAGI. Trimming took 5 bases from V and 2 from J, leaving 12 bases between them. The CDR3 runs to 14 residues. The CDR3 coding sequence is TGTGCCAGCAGTCAGCGGACAGCACAAGAGACCCAGTACTTC. Translating gives CASSQRTAQETQYF.